This T cell receptor (beta chain) is drawn from a study of blood T cells in healthy people across ages. Findings of the study overall: Per million T cells, the diversity of TCR beta decreased roughly linearly as age advanced.

V shed 5 bases and J 11 bases; nucleotides not matched to a gene: 14. Germline-derived CDR1 and CDR2 are SEHNR and FQNEAQ (reference sequence). This CDR3 has 16 amino acids. In the case of this clonotype: Its antigen is not identified.

With a J-beta primer mix and a sample-barcoded 5' primer, a second PCR ran 7 to 11 cycles. TCRdb reanalysed the 5' RACE reads using MiXCR and keeps one entry per CDR3 protein. The repertoire has some 1,000,000 distinct CDR3 sequences, around 25% of them found once; the top ten carry around 0.75%. This sample was also put to use in a study of T cells of mothers and their children. That source notes: Researchers put all of the extracted RNA into cDNA synthesis, using roughly 1.5 ug per 15 ul. Inherited differences only slightly affect thymic shaping of TCR recombination output.

The sequenced sample was blood. The chain is built from TRBV7-9 and TRBJ2-5; 13 bases align to TRBD2. The clonotype was recovered from a girl aged 2-10 years in good health. CDR3 DNA sequence: TGTGCCAGCAGCGGGCGGACTAGCGGGGGACTCCTGGAGCAGTACTTC. Translation gives CASSGRTSGGLLEQYF.